Listed below are T cell receptor beta chains from one sample, sequenced in a study of PD-1 blockade in classical Hodgkin lymphoma. The method was immunoSEQ multiplex PCR; TCRdb's version includes in-frame clones alone and lacks a portion of them. The data show about 93,000 clones, with more than 80% seen just once and roughly 15% held by the top ten. This specimen consisted of peripheral blood mononuclear cells (PBMCs), obtained before the second cycle of nivolumab. The receptors here all came from a human donor with classical Hodgkin lymphoma. Both conserved end residues are part of each CDR3. The D gene is left open where the match is weak. The size entry is marked missing in some rows and otherwise reads once, few, many or a size class.

-	TRBV9	TRBJ2-3	-	CASSVEGTSTDTQYF	TGTGCCAGCAGCGTAGAGGGGACTAGCACAGATACGCAGTATTTT
once	TRBV5-1	TRBJ2-2	-	CASSGIASLAGELFF	TGCGCCAGCAGCGGTATAGCGTCCCTGGCCGGGGAGCTGTTTTTT
-	TRBV2	TRBJ2-3	TRBD2	CASSEARTSGGLDF	TGTGCCAGCAGTGAAGCGAGGACTAGCGGGGGGTTGGATTTT
-	TRBV18	TRBJ1-5	-	CASSPQPLQGAVAQHF	TGTGCCAGCTCACCACAACCTCTACAGGGAGCGGTGGCCCAGCATTTT
few	TRBV7-2	TRBJ2-1	-	CASSLARSSYNEQFF	TGTGCCAGCAGCTTAGCGCGTTCCTCCTACAATGAGCAGTTCTTC
-	TRBV10-3	TRBJ1-3	-	CASRGADSGNTIYF	TGTGCCAGCAGGGGAGCGGACTCTGGAAACACCATATATTTT
once	TRBV5-1	TRBJ1-1	-	CASSSPRGTEAFF	TGCGCCAGCAGCTCCCCTCGGGGAACTGAAGCTTTCTTT
-	TRBV25-1	TRBJ1-1	-	CASRRTDTEAFF	TGTGCCAGCAGACGGACAGACACTGAAGCTTTCTTT
few	TRBV19	TRBJ2-7	-	CASSVTGFAYEQYF	TGTGCCAGTAGTGTCACAGGGTTCGCCTACGAGCAGTACTTC
-	TRBV19	TRBJ2-2	TRBD2	CASSIASSGVNGELFF	TGTGCCAGTAGTATAGCGAGTAGCGGGGTGAACGGGGAGCTGTTTTTT
-	TRBV5-4	TRBJ2-7	-	CASSSRKRGANSYEQYF	TGTGCCAGCAGCTCCCGCAAGCGCGGCGCCAACTCCTACGAGCAGTACTTC
-	TRBV5-6	TRBJ2-6	TRBD1	CASSLGAGQGETGANVLTF	TGTGCCAGCAGCTTGGGAGCGGGACAGGGAGAGACTGGGGCCAACGTCCTGACTTTC
-	TRBV10-1	TRBJ2-1	-	CASSESSSYNEQFF	TGCGCCAGCAGTGAGTCGAGCTCCTACAATGAGCAGTTCTTC
-	TRBV7-8	TRBJ2-2	TRBD2	CASSLGLSGRIANTGELFF	TGTGCCAGCAGCTTAGGTCTTAGCGGGAGAATCGCGAACACCGGGGAGCTGTTTTTT
once	TRBV5-5	TRBJ2-7	TRBD2	CASSLKGLAVHEQYF	TGTGCCAGCAGCTTGAAGGGACTAGCGGTCCACGAGCAGTACTTC
-	TRBV7-6	TRBJ2-3	-	CASSGGPTDTQYF	TGTGCCAGCAGCGGAGGCCCCACAGATACGCAGTATTTT